These 15 T cell receptor beta chains originate from one sample sequenced in a study of technical replicates of blood from several donors. The repertoire was sequenced with immunoSEQ multiplex PCR; TCRdb's copy has only in-frame clones and lacks some. Here the sample spans 14,000 or so clones, around four fifths being singletons. The source material was PBMCs. These receptors all stem from a human donor in good health.

The chain uses TRBV7-9 and TRBJ1-2; 7 positions agree with TRBD1. Trimming took 2 bases from V and 8 from J; bases not matched to a gene: 8. The CDR3 consists of 14 residues. Germline CDR1 reads SEHNR; CDR2 reads FQNEAQ (reference sequence). CDR3 DNA sequence: TGTGCCAGCAGCTTATCGACAGGGACTCGAGGCTACACCTTC. Translated, it gives CASSLSTGTRGYTF.

V gene TRBV28 combines with J gene TRBJ2-1; 10 nucleotides line up with TRBD2. V trimming: 6 bases; J trimming: 6 bases; junction bases outside the gene matches: 8. From germline, CDR1 is MDHEN and CDR2 SYDVKM. The CDR3 spans 15 residues. CDR3 DNA: TGTGCCAGCAGCCCACTAGCGGGAAAATTCAATGAGCAGTTCTTC. Protein product: CASSPLAGKFNEQFF.

The chain is built from TRBV19 and TRBJ2-7, with 9 nucleotides matching TRBD1. Germline trimming cut 6 bases from V and 7 bases from J; bases unmatched to any gene: 16. CDR1 LNHDA and CDR2 SQIVND come from the germline V gene (reference sequence). The length of the CDR3 is 16 residues. The CDR3 DNA sequence: TGTGCCAGTAGCCCAGACTCGGGACAGGGTGGATGGGAGCAGTACTTC. It encodes CASSPDSGQGGWEQYF.

The chain combines TRBV4-2 with TRBJ2-1; 10 bases match TRBD2. The CDR3 totals 15 residues. V shed 0 bases, J shed 7 bases, and the junction held 3 bases outside the gene matches. Germline V CDR1 and CDR2: LGHNA, YNFKEQ. The CDR3 protein is CASSQESGRENEQFF. The CDR3 bases are TGTGCCAGCAGCCAAGAGAGCGGGAGGGAAAATGAGCAGTTCTTC.

V is TRBV28 and J is TRBJ1-1; TRBD1 agrees at 9 bases. Trimming cost V 6 bases and J 8 bases; bases outside gene matches: 16. The CDR3 totals 16 residues. The germline V gene encodes CDR1 MDHEN and CDR2 SYDVKM. The CDR3 DNA reads TGTGCCAGCAGCTTTGAGGGGACAGGGAAGTTATCGGAAGCTTTCTTT. The encoded protein is CASSFEGTGKLSEAFF.

The V and J genes are TRBV27 and TRBJ1-5; D remains ambiguous. The germline CDR1 and CDR2 sequences are MNHEY and SMNVEV (reference sequence). Trimming took off 6 bases at V and 0 bases at J, with 12 bases between the two ends. The CDR3 is 15 residues long. CDR3 protein: CASSRYGDSNQPQHF. The CDR3 DNA sequence: TGTGCCAGCAGCCGTTACGGGGATAGCAATCAGCCCCAGCATTTT.

The chain couples TRBV30 to TRBJ1-3; tentatively, D is TRBD1 (5 bases). V was cut by 4 bases and J by 0 bases, with 13 bases left in between. The CDR3 consists of 15 residues. Per germline, CDR1 GTSNPN and CDR2 SVGIG (reference sequence). In DNA form, the CDR3 reads TGTGCCTGGACCCCCGTGGGGGGCTCTGGAAACACCATATATTTT. It is translated as CAWTPVGGSGNTIYF.

V gene TRBV5-1 combines with J gene TRBJ2-5; D not certain. Germline CDR1 SGHRS, CDR2 YFSETQ. CDR3 length equals 13 residues. Trimming shortened V by 0 bases and J by 8 bases, and 11 bases separated the two germline ends. CDR3 loop: CASSLEAPGTQYF. For the CDR3, the DNA is TGCGCCAGCAGCTTGGAAGCTCCGGGTACCCAGTACTTC.

This clone was detected only a few times. The V and J genes are TRBV11-2 and TRBJ2-7, with 8 bases lining up with TRBD2. The CDR3 is 14 amino acids. Per the germline V gene, CDR1 is SGHAT and CDR2 is FQNNGV. Trimming took 4 bases from V and 5 from J; bases not matched to a gene: 7. The CDR3 coding sequence is TGTGCCAGCAGCTGGACTAGCACGGGGGACGAGCAGTACTTC. Amino acid sequence: CASSWTSTGDEQYF.

The gene calls are TRBV28 and TRBJ2-7; 9 nucleotides agree with TRBD2. J lost 4 bases, V lost 5 bases, and 3 bases had no gene match. In germline, CDR1 is MDHEN, CDR2 SYDVKM. The CDR3 totals 13 residues. CDR3 coding DNA: TGTGCCAGCAGTCTTAGCGGGAGATACGAGCAGTACTTC. This encodes CASSLSGRYEQYF.

The genes are TRBV5-1 and TRBJ2-7, with D perhaps matching TRBD2 (7 bases). CDR1 is SGHRS and CDR2 is YFSETQ in the germline V gene. The CDR3 sequence is 13 residues long. V was pared by 4 bases and J by 8 bases, with 16 bases between. The CDR3 is CASSRGGDNKQYF. CDR3 DNA: TGCGCCAGCAGCAGGGGGGGGGATAATAAGCAGTACTTC.

V is TRBV9 and J is TRBJ2-7; 7 positions match TRBD2. The CDR3 has 13 residues. Trimming at V came to 3 bases and at J to 13 bases, leaving 13 bases not matched to a gene. Germline CDR1 SGDLS, CDR2 YYNGEE. This CDR3 reads CASSGVAGAPYYF. DNA of the CDR3: TGTGCCAGCAGCGGGGTGGCGGGAGCACCCTACTACTTC.

The V call is TRBV15, the J call TRBJ1-4; TRBD1 matches at 7 bases. V lost 5 bases, J lost 3 bases, and 3 bases stayed unmatched. CDR3 length: 14 amino acids. Germline values: CDR1 LNHNV, CDR2 YYDKDF (reference sequence). CDR3 bases: TGTGCCACCAGCCGGCAGGGGGCTAATGAAAAACTGTTTTTT. It codes for CATSRQGANEKLFF.

The chain employs TRBV11-2 and TRBJ2-5; D is undetermined. This CDR3 spans 14 amino acids. The germline V gene has CDR1 SGHAT and CDR2 FQNNGV. V was trimmed by 1 base and J by 9 bases, leaving 15 bases between them. CDR3 coding DNA: TGTGCCAGCAGCTTAGGGGCTACGCTTGGTGCCCAGTACTTC. It is translated as CASSLGATLGAQYF.

This clone was recorded only once. The genes are TRBV10-1 and TRBJ2-5; 10 bases are shared with TRBD2. CDR3 size: 17 residues. With 3 bases clipped from V and 4 bases from J, the junction kept 11 bases outside the gene matches. From germline, CDR1 is WNHNN and CDR2 SYGVQD (reference sequence). The CDR3 reads CASSEGGAGGRRETQYF. The CDR3 DNA follows: TGCGCCAGCAGTGAAGGCGGAGCGGGAGGGCGTCGAGAGACCCAGTACTTC.